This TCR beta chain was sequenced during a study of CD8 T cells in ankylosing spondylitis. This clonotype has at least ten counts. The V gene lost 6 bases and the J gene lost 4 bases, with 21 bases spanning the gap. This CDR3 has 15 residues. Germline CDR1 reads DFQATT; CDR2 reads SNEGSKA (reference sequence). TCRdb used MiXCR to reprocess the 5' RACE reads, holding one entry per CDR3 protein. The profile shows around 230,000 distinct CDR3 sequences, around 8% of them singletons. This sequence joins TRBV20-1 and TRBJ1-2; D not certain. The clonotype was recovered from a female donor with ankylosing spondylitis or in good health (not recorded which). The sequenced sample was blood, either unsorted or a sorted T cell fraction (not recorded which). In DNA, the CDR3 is TGCAGTGCCCTGAAGGCGGGGAACCGGATCTATGGCTACACCTTC. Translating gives CSALKAGNRIYGYTF.